This TCR beta chain was identified in a study of T cells in Graves' hyperthyroidism and ophthalmopathy. There are a few counts of this clonotype. Its specificity is not known. RNA transcripts were the template for amplifying TCR beta CDR3 regions. First-round RT-PCR of the TCR CDR3 relied on the HTBI primer set. TCRdb called the multiplex PCR reads again in MiXCR, with one record for every CDR3 protein. The sample lists 450,000 to 600,000 distinct CDR3 sequences; nearly 20% were seen once. Study-level results: Blood also contained most expanded thyroid clonotypes above 0.001.

Uncontrolled infections, other autoimmune diseases, pregnancy or lactation led to exclusion of patients. CDR1 and CDR2 from the germline V gene are SGHRS and YFSETQ. The CDR3 totals 11 residues. V lost 0 bases to trimming and J lost 9 bases, with 7 bases between them. The sequenced sample was blood. The rearrangement links TRBV5-1 to TRBJ2-7; D is ambiguous. This TCR derives from a man in his forties with Graves' ophthalmopathy. The chain's CDR3 is CASSLEERQYF. CDR3 in DNA: TGCGCCAGCAGCTTGGAGGAGCGGCAGTACTTC.